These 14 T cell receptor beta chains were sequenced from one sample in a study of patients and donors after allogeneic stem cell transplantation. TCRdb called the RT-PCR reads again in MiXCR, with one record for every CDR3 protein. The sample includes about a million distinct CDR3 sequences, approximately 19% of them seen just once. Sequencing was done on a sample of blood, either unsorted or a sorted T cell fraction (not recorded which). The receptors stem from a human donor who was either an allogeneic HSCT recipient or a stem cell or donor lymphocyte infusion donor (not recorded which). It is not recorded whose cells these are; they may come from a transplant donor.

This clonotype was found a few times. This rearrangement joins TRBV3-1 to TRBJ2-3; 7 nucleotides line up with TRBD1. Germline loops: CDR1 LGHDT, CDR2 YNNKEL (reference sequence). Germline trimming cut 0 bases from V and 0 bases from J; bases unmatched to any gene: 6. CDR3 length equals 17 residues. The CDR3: CASSQEIKGASTDTQYF. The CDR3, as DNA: TGTGCCAGCAGCCAAGAGATTAAGGGGGCTAGCACAGATACGCAGTATTTT.

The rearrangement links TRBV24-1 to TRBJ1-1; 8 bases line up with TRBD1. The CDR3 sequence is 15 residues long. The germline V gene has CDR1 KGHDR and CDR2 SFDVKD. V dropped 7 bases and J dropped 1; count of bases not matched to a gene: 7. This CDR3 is CATRRTGGANTEAFF. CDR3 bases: TGTGCCACCAGAAGAACAGGGGGAGCGAACACTGAAGCTTTCTTT.

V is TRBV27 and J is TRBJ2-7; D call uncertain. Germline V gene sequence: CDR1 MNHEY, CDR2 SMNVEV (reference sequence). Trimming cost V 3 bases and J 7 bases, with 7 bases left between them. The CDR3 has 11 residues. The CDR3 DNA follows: TGTGCCAGCAGTTTTGGGTGGGAGCAGTACTTC. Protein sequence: CASSFGWEQYF.

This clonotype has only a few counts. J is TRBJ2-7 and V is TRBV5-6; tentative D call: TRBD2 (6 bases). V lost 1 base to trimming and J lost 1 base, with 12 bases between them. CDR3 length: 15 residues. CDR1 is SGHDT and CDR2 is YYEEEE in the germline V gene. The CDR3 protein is CASSLRLVISYEQYF. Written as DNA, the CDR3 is TGTGCCAGCAGCTTGAGACTAGTTATTTCCTACGAGCAGTACTTC.

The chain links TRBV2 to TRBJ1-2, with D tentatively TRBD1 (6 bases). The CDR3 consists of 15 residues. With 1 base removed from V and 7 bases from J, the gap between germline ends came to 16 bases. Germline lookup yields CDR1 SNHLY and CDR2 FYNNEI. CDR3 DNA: TGTGCCAGCAGTGAAGTCAGGGGCGCTTTGGCTGGCTACACCTTC. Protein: CASSEVRGALAGYTF.

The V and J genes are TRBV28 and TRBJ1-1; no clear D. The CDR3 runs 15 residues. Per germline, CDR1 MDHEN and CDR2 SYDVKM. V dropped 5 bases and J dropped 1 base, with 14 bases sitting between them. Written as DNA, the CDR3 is TGTGCCAGCAGTACACCGGGGATGAGGAACACTGAAGCTTTCTTT. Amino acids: CASSTPGMRNTEAFF. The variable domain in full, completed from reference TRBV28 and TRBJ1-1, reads DVKVTQSSRYLVKRTGEKVFLECVQDMDHENMFWYRQDPGLGLRLIYFSYDVKMKEKGDIPEGYSVSREKKERFSLILESASTNQTSMYLCASSTPGMRNTEAFFGQGTRLTVV.

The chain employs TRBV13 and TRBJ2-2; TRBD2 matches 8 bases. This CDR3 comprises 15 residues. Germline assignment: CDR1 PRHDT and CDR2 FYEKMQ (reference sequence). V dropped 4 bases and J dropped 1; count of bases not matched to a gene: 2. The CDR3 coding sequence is TGTGCCAGCAGCTCGACTAGCGAGAACACCGGGGAGCTGTTTTTT. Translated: CASSSTSENTGELFF.

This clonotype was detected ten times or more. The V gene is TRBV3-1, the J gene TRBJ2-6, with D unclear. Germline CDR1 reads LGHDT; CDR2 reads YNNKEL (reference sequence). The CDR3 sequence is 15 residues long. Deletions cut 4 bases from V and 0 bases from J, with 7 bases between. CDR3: CASSPDHSGANVLTF. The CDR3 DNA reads TGTGCCAGCAGCCCCGACCACTCTGGGGCCAACGTCCTGACTTTC. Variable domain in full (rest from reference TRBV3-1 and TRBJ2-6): DTAVSQTPKYLVTQMGNDKSIKCEQNLGHDTMYWYKQDSKKFLKIMFSYNNKELIINETVPNRFSPKSPDKAHLNLHINSLELGDSAVYFCASSPDHSGANVLTFGAGSRLTVL.

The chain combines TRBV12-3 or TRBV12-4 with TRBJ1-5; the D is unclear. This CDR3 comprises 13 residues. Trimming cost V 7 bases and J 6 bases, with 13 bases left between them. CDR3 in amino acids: CASTKNPGQPQHF. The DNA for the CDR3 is TGTGCCAGCACCAAAAACCCAGGTCAGCCCCAGCATTTT.

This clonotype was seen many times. The CDR3 loop is CASRRDAWTPPNTEAFF. The CDR3 coding sequence is TGTGCCAGCAGGCGGGACGCCTGGACCCCCCCTAACACTGAAGCTTTCTTT. The genes are TRBV9 and TRBJ1-1, with a possible D match to TRBD1 (5 bases). V was cut by 5 bases and J by 2 bases, with 22 bases left in between. Germline values: CDR1 SGDLS, CDR2 YYNGEE. This CDR3 is built from 17 residues. The whole variable domain, remainder taken from reference TRBV9 and TRBJ1-1, is DSGVTQTPKHLITATGQRVTLRCSPRSGDLSVYWYQQSLDQGLQFLIQYYNGEERAKGNILERFSAQQFPDLHSELNLSSLELGDSALYFCASRRDAWTPPNTEAFFGQGTRLTVV.

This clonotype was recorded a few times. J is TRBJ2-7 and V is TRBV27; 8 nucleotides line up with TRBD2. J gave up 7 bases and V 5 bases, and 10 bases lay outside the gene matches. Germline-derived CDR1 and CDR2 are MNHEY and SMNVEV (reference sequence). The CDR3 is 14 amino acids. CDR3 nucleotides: TGTGCCAGCAGTCCCCTGACAGCGGGAGTTGAGCAGTACTTC. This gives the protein CASSPLTAGVEQYF.

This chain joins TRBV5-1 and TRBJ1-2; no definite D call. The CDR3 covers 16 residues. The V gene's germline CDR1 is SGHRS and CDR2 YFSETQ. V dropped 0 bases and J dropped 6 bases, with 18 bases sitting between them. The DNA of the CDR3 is TGCGCCAGCAGCTTGGTCGTCCTCACCCACGAGGATGGCTACACCTTC. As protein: CASSLVVLTHEDGYTF.

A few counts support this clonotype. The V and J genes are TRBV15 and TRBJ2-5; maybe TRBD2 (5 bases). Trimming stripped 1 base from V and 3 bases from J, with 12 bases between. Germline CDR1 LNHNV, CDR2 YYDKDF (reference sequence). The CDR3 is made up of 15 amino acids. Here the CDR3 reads CATSRAAAVKETQYF. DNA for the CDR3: TGTGCCACCAGCAGAGCAGCGGCAGTCAAAGAGACCCAGTACTTC. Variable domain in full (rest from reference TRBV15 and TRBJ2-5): DAMVIQNPRYQVTQFGKPVTLSCSQTLNHNVMYWYQQKSSQAPKLLFHYYDKDFNNEADTPDNFQSRRPNTSFCFLDIRSPGLGDTAMYLCATSRAAAVKETQYFGPGTRLLVL.

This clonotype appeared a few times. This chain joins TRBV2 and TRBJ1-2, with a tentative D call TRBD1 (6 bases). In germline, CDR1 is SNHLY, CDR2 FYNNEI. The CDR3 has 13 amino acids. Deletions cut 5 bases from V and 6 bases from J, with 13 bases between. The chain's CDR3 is CASSLSGDDGYTF. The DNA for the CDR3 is TGTGCCAGCAGTCTTTCAGGGGATGATGGCTACACCTTC.